Below are 26 T cell receptor beta chains sequenced from a single sample in a study of human T cells and chemical hapten exposure. TCRdb re-called the RACE reads through MiXCR, storing one row per CDR3 protein. Of approximately 49,000 distinct CDR3 sequences in the sample, around 9.3% are singletons; the top ten hold 4% to 5.5%. Specified time point: patch test 1, 2 weeks after DPC sensitization. Treatment here: therapeutic diphenylcyclopropenone sensitization with weekly scalp DPC. The starting material was whole blood, obtained in connection with sensitization to the hapten diphenylcyclopropenone (DPC). The source is a woman between 50 and 59 years old with alopecia areata. Some clones in this sample may be carry-over from other donors' samples.

This clonotype was seen at least ten times. The V gene is TRBV29-1, the J gene TRBJ1-1; a possible D gene is TRBD1 (5 bases). Germline CDR1 is SQVTM and CDR2 is ANQGSEA. The CDR3 length is 14 residues. V was clipped by 8 bases and J by 8 bases, with 24 bases between them. The CDR3 sequence: CSPLRGVEASEAFF. The CDR3, as DNA: TGCAGCCCCTTACGGGGGGTGGAGGCGTCCGAAGCTTTCTTT.

This clonotype has a count of ten or more. The chain links TRBV7-2 to TRBJ2-5; D tentatively fits TRBD1 or TRBD2 (5 bases each). The V gene lost 4 bases and the J gene lost 13 bases, with 16 bases spanning the gap. CDR1 is SGHTA, CDR2 FQGNSA, per germline. CDR3 size: 12 residues. CDR3 sequence reads: CASSYSGTPPYF. The CDR3 coding sequence is TGTGCCAGCAGCTATTCCGGGACCCCGCCGTACTTC. The whole variable domain, remainder taken from reference TRBV7-2 and TRBJ2-5, is GAGVSQSPSNKVTEKGKDVELRCDPISGHTALYWYRQSLGQGLEFLIYFQGNSAPDKSGLPSDRFSAERTGGSVSTLTIQRTQQEDSAVYLCASSYSGTPPYFGPGTRLLVL.

This clonotype was seen repeatedly, ten times or more. The V call is TRBV18, the J call TRBJ1-3; D is unclear. Between the trimmed V and J ends, which lost 6 bases and 0 bases, there was a span of 15 bases. The CDR3 length is 16 residues. Germline loops: CDR1 KGHSH, CDR2 LQKENI. Written as DNA, the CDR3 is TGTGCCAGCTCCCCTCTGATGCGGACCTCTGGAAACACCATATATTTT. Amino acids: CASSPLMRTSGNTIYF.

This clonotype was recorded many times. Written as DNA, the CDR3 is TGTGCCAGCTCATGGGACCGGTCGGAGACCCAGTACTTC. Translating it yields CASSWDRSETQYF. This chain links TRBV18 with TRBJ2-5; D may correspond to TRBD1 or TRBD2 (5 bases each). The V gene lost 5 bases and the J gene lost 5 bases, with 12 bases spanning the gap. There are 13 residues in the CDR3. CDR1 is KGHSH and CDR2 is LQKENI in the germline V gene.

This sequence joins TRBV7-2 and TRBJ2-2; D is possibly TRBD1 or TRBD2 (5 bases each). The CDR3 is made up of 14 amino acids. V lost 5 bases, J lost 4 bases, and 11 bases lay in between. Germline CDR1 is SGHTA and CDR2 is FQGNSA. CDR3 sequence reads: CASSPIGATGELFF. DNA for the CDR3: TGTGCCAGCAGCCCCATCGGGGCCACCGGGGAGCTGTTTTTT.

This clonotype was recorded many times. The chain couples TRBV28 to TRBJ1-1; no clear D. The CDR3 spans 15 residues. V was shortened by 6 bases and J by 5 bases, with 19 bases between the two germline ends. Germline loops: CDR1 MDHEN, CDR2 SYDVKM. As DNA, the CDR3 is TGTGCCAGCAGCCCCACACCGACGAGGGTAACTGAAGCTTTCTTT. Translated: CASSPTPTRVTEAFF.

V usage is TRBV6-5 and J usage is TRBJ1-6, with 7 bases lining up with TRBD1. J was trimmed by 7 bases and V by 5 bases; bases with no gene match: 11. Germline V CDR1 and CDR2: MNHEY, SVGAGI. The CDR3 runs 16 residues. CDR3 amino acids: CASSPLSGQRNSPLHF. Here the CDR3 DNA reads TGTGCCAGCAGTCCCTTATCGGGACAGAGGAATTCACCCCTCCACTTT.

This clonotype was seen repeatedly, ten times or more. V is TRBV7-9 and J is TRBJ2-7, with 8 bases that match TRBD2. Germline CDR1 SEHNR, CDR2 FQNEAQ (reference sequence). With V trimmed by 3 bases and J by 4 bases, 23 bases remained unmatched. The CDR3 runs 20 residues. The CDR3 coding sequence is TGTGCCAGCAGCTTTAGGAATAAGGTCCGGCGGGAGGTACCATTATACGAGCAGTACTTC. It specifies CASSFRNKVRREVPLYEQYF. Variable domain in full (rest from reference TRBV7-9 and TRBJ2-7): DTGVSQNPRHKITKRGQNVTFRCDPISEHNRLYWYRQTLGQGPEFLTYFQNEAQLEKSRLLSDRFSAERPKGSFSTLEIQRTEQGDSAMYLCASSFRNKVRREVPLYEQYFGPGTRLTVT.

This clonotype appeared many times. This chain connects TRBV7-2 to TRBJ1-4; D gene ambiguous. The CDR3 has 13 residues. Trimming cost V 0 bases and J 8 bases, with 7 bases left between them. The germline CDR1 and CDR2 sequences are SGHTA and FQGNSA. The CDR3 loop reads CASSLAGREKLFF. The CDR3 coding sequence is TGTGCCAGCAGCTTAGCCGGGCGCGAAAAACTGTTTTTT.

This clonotype was recorded many times. This sequence joins TRBV6-2 or TRBV6-3 and TRBJ2-5; D ambiguous. The germline V gene encodes CDR1 MNHEY and CDR2 SVGEGT. This CDR3 spans 12 amino acids. Trimming stripped 7 bases from V and 5 bases from J, with 11 bases between. The CDR3 bases are TGTGCCAGCATGGGGTACGGTGAGACCCAGTACTTC. It specifies CASMGYGETQYF.

With regard to this clonotype: A much larger clonotype is one base distant, so this may be a read error. The chain couples TRBV27 to TRBJ2-1, with D possibly TRBD1 on 6 matching bases. Germline-derived CDR1 and CDR2 are MNHEY and SMNVEV (reference sequence). The CDR3 extends over 14 amino acids. The ends were cut back, 4 bases at V and 7 bases at J, with 14 bases in the middle. CDR3 sequence reads: CASSSRQARNEQFF. CDR3 in DNA: TGTGCCAGCAGTTCTAGACAGGCTAGGAATGAGCAGTTCTTC.

This clonotype was seen ten or more times. V is TRBV23-1 and J is TRBJ2-2; D is possibly TRBD2 (6 bases). TRBV23-1 belongs to the ORF category, with a function that is uncertain. The CDR3 sequence is 15 residues long. V gave up 7 bases and J gave up 0 bases, with 12 bases separating them. This chain's CDR3 is CASTRRRANTGELFF. As DNA, the CDR3 is TGCGCCAGCACCCGGCGGAGGGCGAACACCGGGGAGCTGTTTTTT.

This clonotype was counted ten times or more. The J gene is TRBJ1-1, the V gene TRBV12-3 or TRBV12-4, with a tentative D call TRBD1 (6 bases). This CDR3 spans 13 amino acids. V gave up 6 bases and J gave up 4 bases, with 12 bases separating them. The CDR3 DNA follows: TGTGCCAGCAGATCCTTGGGGGCCACTGAAGCTTTCTTT. This translates into CASRSLGATEAFF.

This clonotype was picked up many times. The genes are TRBV5-1 and TRBJ2-3; 14 bases are shared with TRBD2. Per germline, CDR1 SGHRS and CDR2 YFSETQ. CDR3 length: 19 amino acids. The V segment lost 3 bases and the J segment 9 bases; nucleotides outside the gene matches: 18. The CDR3 region is CASSSYTRTGTSGSGTQYF. In nucleotides, the CDR3 is TGCGCCAGCAGCTCCTACACTAGGACCGGGACTAGCGGGAGTGGCACGCAGTATTTT.

This clonotype appeared many times. This rearrangement joins TRBV11-2 to TRBJ2-3; no firm D call. CDR3 size: 14 residues. V was trimmed by 1 base and J by 0 bases, leaving 5 bases between them. CDR1 and CDR2 (germline): SGHAT, FQNNGV. CDR3 in amino acids: CASSLVASTDTQYF. CDR3 nucleotides: TGTGCCAGCAGCTTAGTAGCAAGCACAGATACGCAGTATTTT.

This clonotype was recorded once. The chain has TRBV29-1 and TRBJ2-7; no clear D gene. Germline V gene lookup returns CDR1 SQVTM and CDR2 ANQGSEA. V was cut by 1 base and J by 6 bases, with 7 bases left in between. CDR3 length: 11 amino acids. The DNA for the CDR3 is TGCAGCGTTGAAGCCAGCTTCGAGCAGTACTTC. Amino acid sequence: CSVEASFEQYF.

The table lists this clonotype with many counts. This chain links TRBV4-1 with TRBJ2-5, with D possibly TRBD2 on 6 matching bases. The V gene's germline CDR1 is MGHRA and CDR2 YSYEKL. The CDR3 contains 15 residues. Between the trimmed V and J ends, which lost 1 base and 5 bases, there was a span of 14 bases. The CDR3 nucleotides read TGCGCCAGCAGCCAAGGAAGCGGGCCTTGGGAGACCCAGTACTTC. Translated, it gives CASSQGSGPWETQYF.

There are many counts of this clonotype. The V gene is TRBV9, the J gene TRBJ1-5; tentative D call: TRBD1 (5 bases). The CDR3 contains 14 residues. Trimming removed 4 bases from V and 0 bases from J, with 8 bases in between. The germline CDR1 and CDR2 sequences are SGDLS and YYNGEE. CDR3 nucleotide sequence: TGTGCCAGCAGCTTGGGGGTTAGCAATCAGCCCCAGCATTTT. Translation gives CASSLGVSNQPQHF.

This clonotype was seen repeatedly, ten times or more. This rearrangement joins TRBV29-1 to TRBJ1-1, with D possibly matching TRBD1 (5 bases). The CDR3 is made up of 11 amino acids. Germline V gene data show CDR1 as SQVTM and CDR2 as ANQGSEA. V gave up 5 bases and J gave up 5 bases, with 9 bases separating them. The CDR3 coding sequence is TGCAGCGTTTACCGACAGACTGAAGCTTTCTTT. Its protein product is CSVYRQTEAFF.

This clonotype was observed many times. This rearrangement joins TRBV7-2 to TRBJ2-1; TRBD2 matches 9 bases. This CDR3 spans 15 amino acids. Germline V gene sequence: CDR1 SGHTA, CDR2 FQGNSA. V was clipped by 1 base and J by 2 bases; unmatched bases: 0. The CDR3 bases are TGTGCCAGCAGCTTAGAGCGGGAGGCCTACAATGAGCAGTTCTTC. Translating gives CASSLEREAYNEQFF.

With regard to this clonotype: This may stem from a read error, because a much larger clone lies one nucleotide away. The chain employs TRBV30 and TRBJ1-2; D ambiguous. This CDR3 spans 11 amino acids. Per germline, CDR1 GTSNPN and CDR2 SVGIG (reference sequence). CDR3 bases: TGTGCCTGGAACTTAGGGTATGCCTACACCTTC. As protein: CAWNLGYAYTF.

Many counts were recorded for this clonotype. This sequence joins TRBV12-3 or TRBV12-4 and TRBJ1-5; D not resolved. V lost 3 bases and J lost 4, with 7 bases in between. This CDR3 is 13 amino acids long. The CDR3 DNA reads as TGTGCCAGCAGTTTTTCTGGGAATCAGCCCCAGCATTTT. Translation gives CASSFSGNQPQHF.

The chain carries TRBV4-1 and TRBJ2-5; TRBD1 matches at 7 bases. This CDR3 spans 14 amino acids. Germline CDR1 MGHRA, CDR2 YSYEKL. Losses at the gene ends were 6 bases for V and 4 bases for J; bases not matched to a gene: 8. The CDR3 DNA reads as TGCGCCAGCAGACCCGACAGGGCAAGAGAGACCCAGTACTTC. This gives the protein CASRPDRARETQYF.

This clonotype came up a few times. The chain combines TRBV28 with TRBJ1-3; no clear D. This CDR3 has 11 amino acids. Germline CDR1 reads MDHEN; CDR2 reads SYDVKM. V was trimmed by 4 bases and J by 6 bases, leaving 4 bases between them. The CDR3 loop reads CASSSQNTIYF. The CDR3 region has the DNA TGTGCCAGCAGTTCCCAAAACACCATATATTTT.

This clonotype was picked up many times. V usage is TRBV9 and J usage is TRBJ2-7; possibly TRBD1 or TRBD2 for D (6 bases each). The V end lost 3 bases, the J end lost 2 bases, and 15 bases lay between the germline ends. In germline, CDR1 is SGDLS, CDR2 YYNGEE. There are 15 residues in the CDR3. CDR3 loop: CASSAEGGTTYEQYF. CDR3 nucleotides: TGTGCCAGCAGCGCCGAAGGGGGGACCACCTACGAGCAGTACTTC.

The table lists this clonotype with many counts. The chain links TRBV6-2 or TRBV6-3 to TRBJ2-1, with a weak D call TRBD2 (5 bases). The CDR3 has 15 amino acids. Germline CDR1 reads MNHEY; CDR2 reads SVGEGT. V gave up 11 bases and J gave up 0 bases, with 17 bases separating them. As DNA, the CDR3 is TGTGCCCCTTGTGGCGGACTGTACTCCTACAATGAGCAGTTCTTC. Translated, it gives CAPCGGLYSYNEQFF.